Each of the 12 T cell receptor beta chains below was sequenced from the same sample in a study of T-cell reconstitution after alpha-beta-depleted transplantation in children. The library targeted TCRbeta and was prepared with unique molecular identifiers. TCRdb analysed the PCR reads with MiXCR anew, one entry per CDR3 protein. The sample shows 200,000 or so distinct CDR3 sequences, 6.3% of them seen only once. Sample: PBMCs, taken before TCRalphabeta/CD19-depleted stem cell transplant. The origin of the receptors is a girl less than two years old with combined immunodeficiency, due to receive a stem cell transplant.

This clonotype was counted at least ten times. V usage is TRBV29-1 and J usage is TRBJ2-7; the D is unclear. The CDR3 spans 9 residues. Between the trimmed V and J ends, which lost 3 bases and 4 bases, there was a span of 1 base. CDR1 and CDR2 from the germline V gene are SQVTM and ANQGSEA. The CDR3 bases are TGCAGCGTTGATTACGAGCAGTACTTC. This codes for CSVDYEQYF.

This clonotype was recorded at least ten times. The chain uses TRBV29-1 and TRBJ2-3; no clear D. V lost 3 bases to trimming and J lost 6 bases, with 4 bases between them. Germline loops: CDR1 SQVTM, CDR2 ANQGSEA. The CDR3 consists of 10 residues. DNA for the CDR3: TGCAGCGTTGACTCGGATACGCAGTATTTT. It is translated as CSVDSDTQYF.

This clonotype was seen ten or more times. The V gene is TRBV4-1, the J gene TRBJ2-5; D unclear. Germline CDR1 reads MGHRA; CDR2 reads YSYEKL. Between the trimmed V and J ends, which lost 1 base and 5 bases, there was a span of 14 bases. The CDR3 totals 15 residues. Here the CDR3 reads CASSQVVVAGETQYF. In DNA form, the CDR3 reads TGCGCCAGCAGCCAAGTGGTGGTAGCAGGTGAGACCCAGTACTTC.

There are many counts of this clonotype. The V and J genes are TRBV7-9 and TRBJ2-5, with TRBD1 matching over 9 bases. The ends lost 5 bases at V and 5 bases at J; junction bases unmatched: 6. From germline, CDR1 is SEHNR and CDR2 FQNEAQ (reference sequence). There are 14 residues in the CDR3. The DNA of the CDR3 is TGTGCCAGCAGCGCTTGGGACAGGGATGAGACCCAGTACTTC. Its translation: CASSAWDRDETQYF.

This clonotype was seen many times. The CDR3 coding sequence is TGTGCCAGCAGCTTAATTAGTCCCAATGAGCAGTTCTTC. It translates to CASSLISPNEQFF. V gene TRBV7-9 combines with J gene TRBJ2-1; D remains ambiguous. CDR1 and CDR2 (germline): SEHNR, FQNEAQ (reference sequence). The CDR3 sequence is 13 residues long. Trimming removed 2 bases at V and 6 bases at J, with 8 bases between.

This clonotype showed up many times. This chain's CDR3 is CASSQTGNQPQHF. The CDR3 coding sequence is TGTGCCAGCAGCCAGACAGGGAATCAGCCCCAGCATTTT. The V call is TRBV4-2, the J call TRBJ1-5; 7 bases align to TRBD1. This CDR3 is built from 13 residues. Trimming removed 3 bases from V and 4 bases from J; junction bases left unmatched: 0. The germline V gene encodes CDR1 LGHNA and CDR2 YNFKEQ.

Notes on this clonotype: Since a much larger clone is just one base distant, this may be a read error. The chain recombines TRBV24-1 with TRBJ2-1, with D tentatively TRBD2 (5 bases). Per the germline V gene, CDR1 is KGHDR and CDR2 is SFDVKD. The CDR3 runs 14 residues. CDR3 sequence (DNA): TGTGCCACCAGTGGGGTCACCGACTACAATGAGGAGTTCTTC. Protein: CATSGVTDYNEEFF.

This clonotype has a handful of counts. This chain joins TRBV30 and TRBJ2-6; D possibly corresponds to TRBD1 (6 bases). Per the germline V gene, CDR1 is GTSNPN and CDR2 is SVGIG (reference sequence). This CDR3 region has 17 residues. Trimming shortened V by 6 bases and J by 3 bases, and 21 bases separated the two germline ends. DNA for the CDR3: TGTGCCTGTTATGGGGGCAGGGCGTCGAATGGGGCCAACGTCCTGACTTTC. It specifies CACYGGRASNGANVLTF.

This clonotype was counted at least ten times. This chain joins TRBV3-1 and TRBJ2-1, with 8 bases fitting TRBD2. The V gene end was trimmed by 0 bases and the J gene end by 3 bases; junction bases not matched to a gene: 1. Germline V gene data show CDR1 as LGHDT and CDR2 as YNNKEL (reference sequence). The CDR3 extends over 15 amino acids. In DNA form, the CDR3 reads TGTGCCAGCAGCCAAGAACTAGCGGACTACAATGAGCAGTTCTTC. Protein: CASSQELADYNEQFF.

There are a few counts of this clonotype. This rearrangement joins TRBV21-1 to TRBJ1-2; no DNA check was done on the table's D call, TRBD1. TRBV21-1 is assigned pseudogene status. This CDR3 is built from 14 residues. For the CDR3, the DNA is TGTGCCACTCCCAGGACAGGGATATTGGGTGGCTACACCTTC. It translates to CATPRTGILGGYTF.

As regards this clonotype: A much larger clone lies one base from this, so it may be a read error. CDR3 nucleotides: TGTTCCAGCAGCTTGCGTAGCGGGGGGACCACAGATACGCAGTATTTT. Translated, it gives CSSSLRSGGTTDTQYF. This chain joins TRBV5-5 and TRBJ2-3, with 10 bases aligning to TRBD2. Germline CDR1 is SGHKS and CDR2 is YYEKEE (reference sequence). This CDR3 comprises 16 residues.

The sample holds many counts of this clonotype. This sequence joins TRBV10-3 and TRBJ2-3; 7 nucleotides line up with TRBD1. From germline, CDR1 is ENHRY and CDR2 SYGVKD. The CDR3 sequence is 14 residues long. The trim removed 5 bases at V and 5 bases at J, leaving 7 bases unmatched. CDR3 sequence: CAISRPGQIDTQYF. The CDR3 nucleotides are TGTGCCATCAGTAGACCGGGACAGATAGATACGCAGTATTTT.